This is a list of T cell receptor beta chains from one sample in a study of shared clonotypes between healthy human individuals. The repertoire was sequenced with immunoSEQ multiplex PCR; TCRdb's copy has only in-frame clones and lacks some. The sample gives about 110,000 clones, about 71% of which show up once; around 24% is in the top ten. Sequenced input: memory CD8+ T cells sorted from blood. These receptors were taken from a woman between 25 and 40 years old in good health. CDR3s include the opening cysteine and the closing phenylalanine or tryptophan. Each record gives: clone size, D gene, J gene, V gene, CDR3 protein, CDR3 DNA. The D gene is left open where the match is weak. Size values are once, few and many counts, or a class for expanded clones, and some rows have none.

abundance: once; d_gene: NA; j_gene: TRBJ1-1; v_gene: TRBV28; CDR3aa: CASSLVGGNTEAFF; CDR3nt: TGTGCCAGCAGTTTAGTGGGGGGAAACACTGAAGCTTTCTTT
abundance: many; d_gene: NA; j_gene: TRBJ1-5; v_gene: TRBV19; CDR3aa: CASSISVPGQPQHF; CDR3nt: TGTGCCAGTAGTATATCCGTTCCGGGGCAGCCCCAGCATTTT
abundance: NA; d_gene: TRBD1; j_gene: TRBJ1-2; v_gene: TRBV28; CDR3aa: CASRSGGDYGYTF; CDR3nt: TGTGCCAGCAGGTCAGGGGGAGACTATGGCTACACCTTC
abundance: few; d_gene: NA; j_gene: TRBJ2-1; v_gene: TRBV6-4; CDR3aa: CASSDSQDVNEQFF; CDR3nt: TGTGCCAGCAGTGACTCTCAGGATGTGAATGAGCAGTTCTTC
abundance: NA; d_gene: NA; j_gene: TRBJ2-7; v_gene: TRBV4-2; CDR3aa: CASSQVTDSSSYEQYF; CDR3nt: TGTGCCAGCAGCCAAGTTACGGACTCGTCCTCTTACGAGCAGTACTTC
abundance: NA; d_gene: NA; j_gene: TRBJ2-2; v_gene: TRBV5-4; CDR3aa: CASSLDLANTGELFF; CDR3nt: TGTGCCAGCAGCTTGGATCTAGCGAACACCGGGGAGCTGTTTTTT
abundance: NA; d_gene: TRBD2; j_gene: TRBJ2-5; v_gene: TRBV4-2; CDR3aa: CASSPGTSGRASQETQYF; CDR3nt: TGTGCCAGCAGCCCGGGGACTAGCGGGAGGGCCTCCCAAGAGACCCAGTACTTC
abundance: NA; d_gene: NA; j_gene: TRBJ1-3; v_gene: TRBV18; CDR3aa: CASSPRRKTPRAGNTIYF; CDR3nt: TGTGCCAGCTCACCGAGAAGGAAAACCCCTCGGGCTGGAAACACCATATATTTT
abundance: once; d_gene: NA; j_gene: TRBJ1-2; v_gene: TRBV5-6; CDR3aa: CASSSRTESYGYTF; CDR3nt: TGTGCCAGCAGCTCCCGGACAGAGTCCTATGGCTACACCTTC
abundance: NA; d_gene: NA; j_gene: TRBJ2-2; v_gene: TRBV29-1; CDR3aa: CSVLMGGSGGPGELFF; CDR3nt: TGCAGCGTTTTGATGGGGGGCTCAGGGGGTCCCGGGGAGCTGTTTTTT
abundance: few; d_gene: NA; j_gene: TRBJ1-2; v_gene: TRBV21-1; CDR3aa: CASSKQGANYGYTF; CDR3nt: TGTGCCAGCAGCAAACAGGGGGCTAACTATGGCTACACCTTC
abundance: NA; d_gene: TRBD2; j_gene: TRBJ2-1; v_gene: TRBV5-6; CDR3aa: CASSFKIPTSGSGNEQFF; CDR3nt: TGTGCCAGCAGCTTCAAAATCCCGACTAGCGGGAGCGGCAATGAGCAGTTCTTC
abundance: NA; d_gene: TRBD2; j_gene: TRBJ2-7; v_gene: TRBV5-1; CDR3aa: CASSFSGRSYEQYF; CDR3nt: TGCGCCAGCAGCTTTAGCGGGAGGTCCTACGAGCAGTACTTC
abundance: many; d_gene: TRBD1; j_gene: TRBJ2-7; v_gene: TRBV27; CDR3aa: CASSRLWDSSYEQYF; CDR3nt: TGTGCCAGCAGCCGTTTGTGGGACAGTTCCTACGAGCAGTACTTC
abundance: NA; d_gene: NA; j_gene: TRBJ1-2; v_gene: TRBV7-9; CDR3aa: CASSLGPQDHGYTF; CDR3nt: TGTGCCAGCAGCTTAGGCCCTCAGGATCATGGCTACACCTTC
abundance: NA; d_gene: TRBD2; j_gene: TRBJ2-1; v_gene: TRBV6-1; CDR3aa: CASSEASGGYNEQFF; CDR3nt: TGTGCCAGCAGTGAAGCGAGCGGGGGTTACAATGAGCAGTTCTTC
abundance: NA; d_gene: TRBD2; j_gene: TRBJ2-2; v_gene: TRBV11-3; CDR3aa: CASSSSGTTTGELFF; CDR3nt: TGTGCCAGCAGCTCGTCCGGGACTACCACCGGGGAGCTGTTTTTT
abundance: once; d_gene: TRBD1; j_gene: TRBJ2-7; v_gene: TRBV9; CDR3aa: CASSVAGTGATYEQYF; CDR3nt: TGTGCCAGCAGCGTAGCCGGGACAGGGGCCACTTACGAGCAGTACTTC
abundance: NA; d_gene: TRBD2; j_gene: TRBJ2-1; v_gene: TRBV27; CDR3aa: CASSRLAGYNEQFF; CDR3nt: TGTGCCAGCAGTAGACTAGCGGGTTACAATGAGCAGTTCTTC
abundance: few; d_gene: TRBD1; j_gene: TRBJ1-1; v_gene: TRBV19; CDR3aa: CASSLSHFRDRASNTEAFF; CDR3nt: TGTGCCAGTAGTTTGAGTCATTTCCGGGACAGGGCTTCGAACACTGAAGCTTTCTTT
abundance: NA; d_gene: NA; j_gene: TRBJ1-2; v_gene: TRBV7-6; CDR3aa: CASSLPGHGYTF; CDR3nt: TGTGCCAGCAGCTTACCAGGCCACGGCTACACCTTC
abundance: NA; d_gene: NA; j_gene: TRBJ1-5; v_gene: TRBV10-3; CDR3aa: CAISDSGIFNQPQHF; CDR3nt: TGTGCCATCAGTGATAGCGGGATCTTTAATCAGCCCCAGCATTTT
abundance: many; d_gene: NA; j_gene: TRBJ2-3; v_gene: TRBV7-9; CDR3aa: CASSLTGGTAGMYF; CDR3nt: TGTGCCAGCAGCTTAACCGGCGGGACTGCAGGAATGTATTTT
abundance: NA; d_gene: NA; j_gene: TRBJ2-7; v_gene: TRBV6-5; CDR3aa: CASRRLAGDEQYF; CDR3nt: TGTGCCAGCAGAAGACTAGCAGGGGACGAGCAGTACTTC
abundance: NA; d_gene: NA; j_gene: TRBJ1-5; v_gene: TRBV5-5; CDR3aa: CASSFEGNNQPQHF; CDR3nt: TGTGCCAGCAGCTTCGAAGGGAACAATCAGCCCCAGCATTTT
abundance: medium-sized; d_gene: NA; j_gene: TRBJ2-3; v_gene: TRBV5-1; CDR3aa: CASSSETGDTQYF; CDR3nt: TGCGCCAGCAGCTCTGAAACGGGAGATACGCAGTATTTT
abundance: NA; d_gene: TRBD1; j_gene: TRBJ2-7; v_gene: TRBV27; CDR3aa: CASRSGTGFSYEQYF; CDR3nt: TGTGCCAGCAGGTCCGGGACAGGGTTTTCCTACGAGCAGTACTTC
abundance: NA; d_gene: NA; j_gene: TRBJ2-7; v_gene: TRBV2; CDR3aa: CASTALLYEQYF; CDR3nt: TGTGCCAGCACTGCGCTTCTGTACGAGCAGTACTTC
abundance: few; d_gene: NA; j_gene: TRBJ1-1; v_gene: TRBV25-1; CDR3aa: CASSDSSGVTEAFF; CDR3nt: TGTGCCAGCAGTGACTCGTCAGGGGTTACTGAAGCTTTCTTT
abundance: NA; d_gene: NA; j_gene: TRBJ2-7; v_gene: TRBV5-1; CDR3aa: CASSWGGREQYF; CDR3nt: TGCGCCAGCAGCTGGGGAGGTCGGGAGCAGTACTTC
abundance: NA; d_gene: TRBD2; j_gene: TRBJ2-1; v_gene: TRBV7-2; CDR3aa: CASSSTSGRASEQFF; CDR3nt: TGTGCCAGCAGCTCGACTAGCGGGAGGGCAAGTGAGCAGTTCTTC
abundance: NA; d_gene: NA; j_gene: TRBJ2-3; v_gene: TRBV30; CDR3aa: CAWSDGSSTDTQYF; CDR3nt: TGTGCCTGGAGCGACGGTTCTAGCACAGATACGCAGTATTTT
abundance: NA; d_gene: NA; j_gene: TRBJ1-1; v_gene: TRBV4-1; CDR3aa: CASSQDPRGAGTEAFF; CDR3nt: TGCGCCAGCAGCCAAGATCCCCGGGGGGCGGGCACTGAAGCTTTCTTT
abundance: NA; d_gene: NA; j_gene: TRBJ2-3; v_gene: TRBV27; CDR3aa: CASSLGEAGHSTDTQYF; CDR3nt: TGTGCCAGCAGTCTGGGAGAAGCGGGTCATAGCACAGATACGCAGTATTTT
abundance: NA; d_gene: TRBD2; j_gene: TRBJ2-3; v_gene: TRBV4-1; CDR3aa: CASSQAGTGGITDTQYF; CDR3nt: TGCGCCAGCAGCCAAGCCGGGACGGGAGGGATCACAGATACGCAGTATTTT
abundance: NA; d_gene: NA; j_gene: TRBJ2-7; v_gene: TRBV2; CDR3aa: CASSGENRFEQYF; CDR3nt: TGTGCCAGCAGTGGGGAGAACAGGTTCGAGCAGTACTTC
abundance: NA; d_gene: NA; j_gene: TRBJ2-7; v_gene: TRBV19; CDR3aa: CASSAQAASEQYF; CDR3nt: TGTGCCAGTAGTGCCCAAGCGGCTTCCGAGCAGTACTTC
abundance: NA; d_gene: TRBD1; j_gene: TRBJ2-7; v_gene: TRBV27; CDR3aa: CASSLSWTGEYEQYF; CDR3nt: TGTGCCAGCAGTTTATCGTGGACAGGGGAGTACGAGCAGTACTTC
abundance: few; d_gene: TRBD2; j_gene: TRBJ2-7; v_gene: TRBV5-8; CDR3aa: CASSLGPGGTYEQYF; CDR3nt: TGTGCCAGCAGCTTGGGGCCGGGGGGAACCTACGAGCAGTACTTC
abundance: NA; d_gene: NA; j_gene: TRBJ1-3; v_gene: TRBV7-2; CDR3aa: CASSLGYAGSSTDTIYF; CDR3nt: TGTGCCAGCAGCTTAGGATATGCAGGGAGCTCAACGGACACCATATATTTT
abundance: NA; d_gene: TRBD2; j_gene: TRBJ2-7; v_gene: TRBV7-2; CDR3aa: CASSLTSGIHEQYF; CDR3nt: TGTGCCAGCAGCCTGACTAGCGGGATCCACGAGCAGTACTTC
abundance: NA; d_gene: NA; j_gene: TRBJ1-1; v_gene: TRBV6-1; CDR3aa: CASSDVQGIVNTEAFF; CDR3nt: TGTGCCAGCAGTGATGTACAGGGTATCGTGAACACTGAAGCTTTCTTT
abundance: NA; d_gene: TRBD2; j_gene: TRBJ2-4; v_gene: TRBV2; CDR3aa: CASTLAGGMAKNIQYF; CDR3nt: TGTGCCAGCACGCTAGCGGGAGGGATGGCCAAAAACATTCAGTACTTC
abundance: NA; d_gene: NA; j_gene: TRBJ1-1; v_gene: TRBV5-1; CDR3aa: CASSLERAMNTEAFF; CDR3nt: TGCGCCAGCAGCTTGGAGAGGGCCATGAACACTGAAGCTTTCTTT
abundance: few; d_gene: NA; j_gene: TRBJ2-1; v_gene: TRBV15; CDR3aa: CATSRDRGDEQFF; CDR3nt: TGTGCCACCAGCAGAGACAGGGGGGATGAGCAGTTCTTC